This is a list of T cell receptor beta chains from one sample in a study of blood T cell repertoires in COVID-19. The repertoire was sequenced with immunoSEQ multiplex PCR; TCRdb's copy has only in-frame clones and lacks some. The sample holds a few hundred thousand clones; 80% to 90% are singletons and the top ten take 10% to 13%. The sample comprised peripheral blood. The receptor set was obtained from a woman aged 80 or over with COVID-19, enrolled during active disease. Each CDR3 is given with its conserved first and last residue. Fields, in order: D gene, V gene, clone size, J gene, CDR3 protein, CDR3 DNA. A D gene is named only where the DNA matches it firmly. A row's size may be missing; if present it is once, few, many or a size class.

>NA|TRBV7-2|NA|TRBJ1-2
CASSLVPDRRDYGYTF
TGTGCCAGCAGCTTAGTTCCTGACAGACGCGACTATGGCTACACCTTC
>TRBD2|TRBV7-9|once|TRBJ2-1
CASSVGGLNEQFF
TGTGCCAGCAGCGTGGGGGGGTTAAATGAGCAGTTCTTC
>TRBD1|TRBV3-1/TRBV3-2|NA|TRBJ1-2
CASSDRQGYSYGYTF
TGTGCCAGCAGCGATCGACAGGGATATAGCTATGGCTACACCTTC
>TRBD1|TRBV2|NA|TRBJ1-2
CASSARQGANYGYTF
TGTGCCAGCAGTGCCAGACAGGGGGCTAACTATGGCTACACCTTC
>NA|TRBV6-5|NA|TRBJ2-7
CASSLQGEQYF
TGTGCCAGCAGTCTACAGGGAGAGCAGTACTTC
>TRBD2|TRBV10-3|NA|TRBJ2-5
CAIRPGVAGGQETQYF
TGTGCCATCAGACCCGGGGTAGCGGGGGGCCAAGAGACCCAGTACTTC
>TRBD1|TRBV18|NA|TRBJ2-2
CASSGTGDTGELFF
TGTGCCAGCTCGGGGACAGGGGATACCGGGGAGCTGTTTTTT
>TRBD2|TRBV5-1|NA|TRBJ2-5
CASSLRGGGETQYF
TGCGCCAGCAGCTTACGGGGGGGAGGTGAGACCCAGTACTTC
>TRBD1|TRBV5-6|NA|TRBJ2-5
CASSLITQGARSETQYF
TGTGCCAGCAGCTTGATAACGCAGGGGGCTCGGTCGGAGACCCAGTACTTC
>NA|TRBV28|NA|TRBJ1-5
CASSPGQWEGTPQHF
TGTGCCAGCAGTCCCGGACAGTGGGAAGGTACGCCCCAGCATTTT
>NA|TRBV12-3/TRBV12-4|NA|TRBJ1-5
CASSRGRQPQHF
TGTGCCAGCAGCCGAGGCCGCCAGCCCCAGCATTTT
>TRBD1|TRBV6-5|NA|TRBJ2-4
CASRPGTENIQYF
TGTGCCAGCAGGCCCGGGACAGAAAACATTCAGTACTTC
>NA|TRBV19|once|TRBJ1-1
CASSIGLGEYTEAFF
TGTGCCAGTAGTATAGGGTTAGGGGAATACACTGAAGCTTTCTTT
>NA|TRBV7-8|NA|TRBJ1-5
CASSLVGRWYSNQPQHF
TGTGCCAGCAGCTTAGTCGGCAGGTGGTATAGCAATCAGCCCCAGCATTTT
>TRBD1|TRBV14|NA|TRBJ1-1
CASSFGQGTEAFF
TGTGCCAGCAGCTTCGGACAGGGGACTGAAGCTTTCTTT
>TRBD1|TRBV27|NA|TRBJ1-4
CASRKTGGADEKLFF
TGTGCCAGCAGGAAAACAGGGGGCGCGGATGAAAAACTGTTTTTT
>NA|TRBV6-5|NA|TRBJ1-5
CASTPPGGKQPQHF
TGTGCCAGCACCCCTCCGGGGGGCAAGCAGCCCCAGCATTTT